This T cell receptor (beta chain) appears in the sequencing data of a study of regulatory T cells in long-lasting Graves disease. The time point denotes: newly diagnosed GD, antithyroid drugs for less than 3 months. The TCR library was made from RNA extracted from PBMCs. This clonotype has at least ten counts. CDR3-region Arm-PCR and iRepertoire HTBI primers produced the TCR beta libraries. A single record per CDR3 protein comes from TCRdb applying MiXCR to the multiplex PCR reads. Among around 450,000 distinct CDR3 sequences, about 16% were seen once, and the ten largest hold 10% to 15%. The CDR3 loop spans 15 amino acids. Germline V gene data show CDR1 as MNHEY and CDR2 as SVGEGT. The germline V and J ends were trimmed by 0 bases and 1 base, with 9 bases remaining between them. These data were likewise used in another study, on T cells in Graves' hyperthyroidism and ophthalmopathy.

This rearrangement joins TRBV6-2 or TRBV6-3 to TRBJ1-2, with D perhaps matching TRBD1 (5 bases). Sequences were derived from peripheral blood mononuclear cells (PBMCs), sampled at new diagnosis, from a patient treated with antithyroid drugs. This receptor was identified in a man aged 35 to 55 with Graves disease. The CDR3 region is CASSYSGTDNYGYTF. Written as DNA, the CDR3 is TGTGCCAGCAGTTACTCGGGGACGGATAACTATGGCTACACCTTC.